A selection of T cell receptor beta chains follows, all from one sample in a study of T cells in localized non-small cell lung cancer. Only in-frame clones appear in the TCRdb table, and some are missing; sequencing was by immunoSEQ multiplex PCR. The table lists around 31,000 clones, around nine tenths of them singletons. Material: peripheral blood, obtained before any cancer treatment. The receptor source for this set is a female donor at least 60 years old with stage I lung adenocarcinoma. Both conserved end residues are trimmed from each CDR3.

TRBJ1-3,TRBV4-3,ASSQDLAGSSGNTIY
TRBJ2-7,TRBV30,AWSGTTYEQY
TRBJ1-2,TRBV27,ASSRSGQGSYGYT
TRBJ1-2,TRBV28,AGGGFNYGYT
TRBJ1-4,TRBV5-8,ASSYRNEKLF
TRBJ2-1,TRBV7-2,ASSSTSGVYNEQF
TRBJ2-1,TRBV5-1,ASSQGLAGGGLDEQF
TRBJ2-5,TRBV18,ASSPWALAGEETQY
TRBJ2-7,TRBV19,ASSIKRGRGPPNGGGPSYEQY
TRBJ1-1,TRBV12-2,ASRSIHSGNTEAF
TRBJ2-5,TRBV27,ASGGGSGRETQY
TRBJ1-1,TRBV28,ASSPQRGTPREAF
TRBJ2-1,TRBV19,ASSIVGVSYNEQF
TRBJ2-7,TRBV11-2,ASSPGRGYEQY
TRBJ2-7,TRBV30,AWSVKWDSYEQY
TRBJ2-7,TRBV2,ASSTLAGMGEQY
TRBJ1-5,TRBV2,ASSDMGPNQPQH
TRBJ2-2,TRBV19,ASSSFQDGELF
TRBJ1-1,TRBV6-5,ASSYSGRRDTEAF
TRBJ1-3,TRBV6-5,ASSYGGDSGNTIY
TRBJ2-7,TRBV9,ASSSGLAGVYEQY
TRBJ1-5,TRBV14,ASSRQGAAQPQH
TRBJ1-1,TRBV6-6,ASSYSRQFEAF
TRBJ2-7,TRBV14,ASSQGLAPTYEQY
TRBJ2-5,TRBV28,ASTPADWGETQY
TRBJ2-5,TRBV29-1,SAPAGGRYGETQY
TRBJ2-1,TRBV20-1,SVLTYNEQF
TRBJ2-1,TRBV29-1,SVVPAGRSDEQF
TRBJ2-1,TRBV18,ASSPPGTSGRNEQF
TRBJ1-2,TRBV19,ASLDRNYGYT
TRBJ2-3,TRBV6-4,ASRQGLAATDTQY
TRBJ2-7,TRBV19,ASSIARATPFYEQY
TRBJ1-5,TRBV6-6,ASSPPISLNQPQH
TRBJ1-1,TRBV6-5,ASSAGRSGEAF
TRBJ2-5,TRBV30,AWSTRGGEGTQY
TRBJ1-4,TRBV30,AWNRETTNEKLF
TRBJ2-7,TRBV9,ASSVADSSGSLSHSYEQY
TRBJ1-5,TRBV6-1,ASSPQGNAVQPQH
TRBJ2-7,TRBV5-1,ASSLGQGANLWEQY